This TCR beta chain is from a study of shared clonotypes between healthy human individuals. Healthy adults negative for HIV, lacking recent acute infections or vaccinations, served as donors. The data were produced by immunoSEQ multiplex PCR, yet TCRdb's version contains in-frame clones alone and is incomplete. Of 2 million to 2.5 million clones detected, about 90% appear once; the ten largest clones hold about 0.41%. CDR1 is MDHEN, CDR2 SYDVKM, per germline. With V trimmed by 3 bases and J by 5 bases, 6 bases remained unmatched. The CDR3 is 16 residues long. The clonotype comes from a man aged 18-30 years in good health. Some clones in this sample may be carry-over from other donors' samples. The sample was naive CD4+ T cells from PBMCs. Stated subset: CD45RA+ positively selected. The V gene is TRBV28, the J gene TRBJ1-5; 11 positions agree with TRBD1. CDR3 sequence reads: CASSFKGTGGYQPQHF. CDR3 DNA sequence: TGTGCCAGCAGTTTCAAAGGGACAGGGGGGTATCAGCCCCAGCATTTT.